The 27 T cell receptor beta chains below all came from one sample that was sequenced in a study of PD-1 blockade in classical Hodgkin lymphoma. TCRdb's copy holds only in-frame clones and misses some; the assay was immunoSEQ multiplex PCR. Of tens of thousands of clones listed, around 86% are singletons. With no exception, relapse followed autologous stem cell transplantation in all patients, and brentuximab vedotin exposure varied. Using magnetic negative selection, the CD4+ T cells were separated out of thawed PBMCs. This material consisted of CD4+ T cells from blood, taken at baseline. The receptors come from a human donor with classical Hodgkin lymphoma.

The rearrangement uses TRBV6-5 and TRBJ2-1; tentatively, D is TRBD1 (6 bases). The germline gives CDR1 MNHEY, CDR2 SVGAGI. This CDR3 contains 13 residues. The V gene lost 6 bases and the J gene lost 7 bases, with 13 bases spanning the gap. The CDR3 DNA is TGTGCCAGCAGGTTCCGCAGGGGAAATGAGCAGTTCTTC. This sequence encodes CASRFRRGNEQFF.

The chain combines TRBV10-3 with TRBJ1-4, with D uncertain. Germline V gene sequence: CDR1 ENHRY, CDR2 SYGVKD. This CDR3 contains 17 residues. Trimming left V 5 bases short and J 0 bases short, with 16 bases between. CDR3: CAISSTENSATNEKLFF. The CDR3 DNA follows: TGTGCCATCAGTAGCACAGAGAACAGTGCAACTAATGAAAAACTGTTTTTT.

The chain links TRBV18 to TRBJ1-2; a weak D match, TRBD1 (5 bases). The V gene lost 3 bases and the J gene lost 5 bases, with 13 bases spanning the gap. Germline CDR1 is KGHSH and CDR2 is LQKENI. This CDR3 has 14 amino acids. The CDR3 sequence: CASSPGAALYGYTF. The CDR3 DNA follows: TGTGCCAGCTCACCCGGGGCAGCCTTGTATGGCTACACCTTC.

The chain's CDR3 is CAWRGPRAGGEKLFF. The CDR3 bases are TGTGCCTGGAGGGGACCAAGGGCCGGAGGGGAAAAACTGTTTTTT. The chain uses TRBV30 and TRBJ1-4, with D maybe TRBD1 (5 bases). The CDR3 totals 15 residues. Germline V lookup: CDR1 GTSNPN, CDR2 SVGIG (reference sequence). Trimming stripped 3 bases from V and 8 bases from J, with 19 bases between.

The chain is built from TRBV2 and TRBJ2-1; TRBD2 is a possible D gene (6 bases). The V end lost 8 bases, the J end lost 2 bases, and 19 bases lay between the germline ends. Germline V gene sequence: CDR1 SNHLY, CDR2 FYNNEI. This CDR3 comprises 16 residues. The CDR3 loop is CASSTQLAVAYNEQFF. The CDR3 DNA is TGTGCCAGCTCAACACAGTTAGCGGTGGCCTACAATGAGCAGTTCTTC.

This chain links TRBV2 with TRBJ2-7, with D possibly TRBD1 on 6 matching bases. The CDR3 runs to 12 residues. Germline V gene lookup returns CDR1 SNHLY and CDR2 FYNNEI. Trimming took 5 bases from V and 5 from J, leaving 10 bases between them. The CDR3 reads CASSRRQDEQYF. CDR3 nucleotides: TGTGCCAGCAGTCGCCGACAGGACGAGCAGTACTTC.

The J gene is TRBJ1-1, the V gene TRBV21-1; TRBD1 was called by the table and not checked on the DNA. TRBV21-1 is marked as a pseudogene. There are 13 residues in the CDR3. In nucleotides, the CDR3 is TGTGCCAGCAGCGGCCCAGGGGACACTGAAGCTTTCTTT. Its protein product is CASSGPGDTEAFF.

The J gene is TRBJ1-2, the V gene TRBV14; 7 nucleotides align to TRBD1. This CDR3 spans 14 amino acids. Germline lookup yields CDR1 SGHDN and CDR2 FVKESK. Losses at the gene ends were 4 bases for V and 4 bases for J; bases not matched to a gene: 6. In DNA form, the CDR3 reads TGTGCCAGCAGCCCCCGACAGGGCGGCTATGGCTACACCTTC. Its translation is CASSPRQGGYGYTF.

The rearrangement links TRBV29-1 to TRBJ1-1, with D uncertain. The CDR3 spans 15 residues. Germline CDR1 reads SQVTM; CDR2 reads ANQGSEA. V shed 3 bases and J shed 0 bases, with 14 bases lying between them. The CDR3 sequence: CSVDGNGNLNTEAFF. CDR3 coding DNA: TGCAGCGTTGATGGTAACGGCAATTTGAACACTGAAGCTTTCTTT.

The V gene is TRBV29-1, the J gene TRBJ2-5; 10 positions agree with TRBD2. The CDR3 spans 14 residues. Unmatched junction bases numbered 9, after V lost 6 bases and J lost 5 bases. The germline V gene has CDR1 SQVTM and CDR2 ANQGSEA. CDR3 in amino acids: CSVGGSGRAETQYF. In DNA, the CDR3 is TGCAGCGTAGGAGGAAGCGGGAGGGCGGAGACCCAGTACTTC. Full variable domain (outside the CDR3, taken from reference TRBV29-1 and TRBJ2-5): SAVISQKPSRDICQRGTSLTIQCQVDSQVTMMFWYRQQPGQSLTLIATANQGSEATYESGFVIDKFPISRPNLTFSTLTVSNMSPEDSSIYLCSVGGSGRAETQYFGPGTRLLVL.

This rearrangement joins TRBV5-6 to TRBJ2-7, with D perhaps assigned TRBD1 or TRBD2 (6 bases each). V dropped 4 bases and J dropped 2 bases, with 16 bases sitting between them. From germline, CDR1 is SGHDT and CDR2 YYEEEE. There are 15 residues in the CDR3. CDR3 protein: CASSPKGGTPYEQYF. The DNA of the CDR3 is TGTGCCAGCAGCCCAAAAGGAGGGACACCCTACGAGCAGTACTTC.

The chain carries TRBV27 and TRBJ2-7; TRBD1 matches 9 bases. The V gene end was trimmed by 0 bases and the J gene end by 4 bases; junction bases not matched to a gene: 1. The CDR3 is made up of 14 amino acids. Germline lookup yields CDR1 MNHEY and CDR2 SMNVEV (reference sequence). CDR3 protein: CASSLSTGGYEQYF. The CDR3 DNA follows: TGTGCCAGCAGTTTATCGACAGGGGGGTACGAGCAGTACTTC.

CDR3 region: CASSSWTVYEQYF. The CDR3 DNA follows: TGTGCCAGCAGCTCGTGGACAGTCTACGAGCAGTACTTC. The J gene is TRBJ2-7, the V gene TRBV11-2, with D possibly matching TRBD1 (6 bases). With 4 bases removed from V and 3 bases from J, the gap between germline ends came to 10 bases. The germline CDR1 and CDR2 sequences are SGHAT and FQNNGV. There are 13 residues in the CDR3.

The chain has TRBV7-2 and TRBJ2-2; weak D call: TRBD1 (6 bases). Germline-derived CDR1 and CDR2 are SGHTA and FQGNSA. The CDR3 runs 15 residues. Trimming shortened V by 2 bases and J by 3 bases, and 10 bases separated the two germline ends. The CDR3 sequence is CASSLRQAYTGELFF. In DNA form, the CDR3 reads TGTGCCAGCAGCTTACGACAGGCATACACCGGGGAGCTGTTTTTT.

This clone was detected once. The V call is TRBV7-2, the J call TRBJ1-5; D perhaps matches TRBD1 (6 bases). Trimming stripped 1 base from V and 4 bases from J, with 11 bases between. The CDR3 runs to 15 residues. Germline V lookup: CDR1 SGHTA, CDR2 FQGNSA. The CDR3 spells CASSLVSGANQPQHF. DNA for the CDR3: TGTGCCAGCAGCTTAGTTTCAGGGGCGAATCAGCCCCAGCATTTT. Filled out from reference TRBV7-2 and TRBJ1-5, the complete variable domain reads GAGVSQSPSNKVTEKGKDVELRCDPISGHTALYWYRQSLGQGLEFLIYFQGNSAPDKSGLPSDRFSAERTGGSVSTLTIQRTQQEDSAVYLCASSLVSGANQPQHFGDGTRLSIL.

The chain combines TRBV6-5 with TRBJ2-1; D unclear. The CDR3 contains 15 residues. Trimming stripped 4 bases from V and 4 bases from J, with 14 bases between. The germline CDR1 and CDR2 sequences are MNHEY and SVGAGI. CDR3 region: CASSFRRNPYNEQFF. As DNA, the CDR3 is TGTGCCAGCAGTTTCCGACGTAATCCTTACAATGAGCAGTTCTTC.

The chain has TRBV4-2 and TRBJ2-3; 8 nucleotides line up with TRBD1. There are 18 residues in the CDR3. CDR1 is LGHNA, CDR2 YNFKEQ, per germline. Losses at the gene ends were 5 bases for V and 2 bases for J; bases not matched to a gene: 15. In DNA form, the CDR3 reads TGTGCCAGCAGCTCTCTACGCTCTGGACAGGGAGCCACAGATACGCAGTATTTT. Protein sequence: CASSSLRSGQGATDTQYF.

This clone was observed a handful of times. The chain has TRBV19 and TRBJ1-5, with 7 bases matching TRBD1. Germline CDR1 is LNHDA and CDR2 is SQIVND (reference sequence). The length of the CDR3 is 14 residues. With 5 bases clipped from V and 4 bases from J, the junction kept 5 bases outside the gene matches. The CDR3 nucleotides are TGTGCCAGTAGTGTTACAGGGGCGAATCAGCCCCAGCATTTT. Translating gives CASSVTGANQPQHF.

This chain's CDR3 is CASSSGTRHTEAFF. The CDR3 DNA reads TGTGCCAGCAGCTCAGGAACCCGACACACTGAAGCTTTCTTT. This chain connects TRBV11-2 to TRBJ1-1; D is unclear. V was shortened by 4 bases and J by 3 bases, with 12 bases between the two germline ends. This CDR3 region has 14 residues. CDR1 and CDR2 (germline): SGHAT, FQNNGV.

The chain has TRBV9 and TRBJ2-1, with D possibly being TRBD1 or TRBD2 (5 bases each). This CDR3 contains 14 residues. V lost 2 bases and J lost 8, with 14 bases in between. Germline V gene sequence: CDR1 SGDLS, CDR2 YYNGEE. Here the CDR3 DNA reads TGTGCCAGCAGCGTGAGGGGTGGTGGGGATGAGCAGTTCTTC. The encoded protein is CASSVRGGGDEQFF.

This clone was counted between two and nine times. The chain employs TRBV7-2 and TRBJ1-5; D is undetermined. Germline values: CDR1 SGHTA, CDR2 FQGNSA. V was shortened by 0 bases and J by 10 bases, with 13 bases between the two germline ends. This CDR3 is built from 14 residues. The CDR3 DNA sequence: TGTGCCAGCAGCTTAGCGCAAGGGATACCTCCCCAGCATTTT. Translating it yields CASSLAQGIPPQHF.

CDR3 region: CASSSGLAGRMGDTQYF. CDR3 in DNA: TGTGCCAGCAGCTCCGGACTAGCGGGTAGGATGGGAGATACGCAGTATTTT. The chain carries TRBV7-9 and TRBJ2-3, with 11 bases identical to TRBD2. This CDR3 comprises 17 residues. V was clipped by 4 bases and J by 5 bases; unmatched bases: 11. Germline V CDR1 and CDR2: SEHNR, FQNEAQ (reference sequence).

The chain has TRBV5-1 and TRBJ2-4; 7 bases are shared with TRBD2. The trim removed 0 bases at V and 4 bases at J, leaving 4 bases unmatched. The germline CDR1 and CDR2 sequences are SGHRS and YFSETQ. This CDR3 is 15 amino acids long. The CDR3 loop is CASSLETSPKNIQYF. The CDR3 DNA sequence: TGCGCCAGCAGCTTGGAGACTAGCCCTAAAAACATTCAGTACTTC.

The V call is TRBV6-6, the J call TRBJ1-1; no definite D call. V gave up 2 bases and J gave up 6 bases, with 10 bases separating them. This CDR3 comprises 13 residues. CDR1 MNHNY and CDR2 SVGAGI come from the germline V gene (reference sequence). The DNA for the CDR3 is TGTGCCAGCAGTTACGAAAGAGCGGCTGAAGCTTTCTTT. It is translated as CASSYERAAEAFF.

The rearrangement joins TRBV9 to TRBJ2-2, with 9 positions matching TRBD2. The V segment lost 0 bases and the J segment 6 bases; nucleotides outside the gene matches: 15. From germline, CDR1 is SGDLS and CDR2 YYNGEE. The CDR3 runs 19 residues. The CDR3 nucleotides read TGTGCCAGCAGCGTAGTCCGAACTAGCGGGTTAGGTGGCGCCGGGGAGCTGTTTTTT. Translating it yields CASSVVRTSGLGGAGELFF.

This sequence joins TRBV4-2 and TRBJ1-1; D might be TRBD1 (5 bases). With 1 base removed from V and 5 bases from J, the gap between germline ends came to 8 bases. CDR3 length: 13 residues. Germline V lookup: CDR1 LGHNA, CDR2 YNFKEQ. CDR3 in amino acids: CASSQVGATEAFF. The CDR3 DNA sequence: TGTGCCAGCAGCCAAGTAGGGGCTACTGAAGCTTTCTTT.

J is TRBJ2-7 and V is TRBV18, with TRBD2 matching over 8 bases. V was pared by 1 base and J by 6 bases, with 8 bases of the junction left unmatched. Germline lookup yields CDR1 KGHSH and CDR2 LQKENI. CDR3 length equals 15 residues. The CDR3 DNA follows: TGTGCCAGCTCACCACACGGGGGGGGAAGTTCCGAGCAGTACTTC. It encodes CASSPHGGGSSEQYF. Drawing the rest from reference TRBV18 and TRBJ2-7, the complete variable domain is NAGVMQNPRHLVRRRGQEARLRCSPMKGHSHVYWYRQLPEEGLKFMVYLQKENIIDESGMPKERFSAEFPKEGPSILRIQQVVRGDSAAYFCASSPHGGGSSEQYFGPGTRLTVT.